The 23 T cell receptor beta chains reported below all come from one sample, sequenced in a study of early T cells in non-severe SARS-CoV-2 infection. TCRdb processed the 5' RACE reads anew with MiXCR; each CDR3 protein has one entry. The repertoire has more than 60,000 distinct CDR3 sequences, about 10% of them found once; the top ten carry 5.9%. Specimen: whole blood. Receptor source: an adult who was a healthcare worker with PCR-confirmed SARS-CoV-2 infection or an uninfected control (not recorded which).

The rearrangement uses TRBV24-1 and TRBJ1-1, with no clear D. In germline, CDR1 is KGHDR, CDR2 SFDVKD. V was shortened by 3 bases and J by 0 bases, with 4 bases between the two germline ends. The CDR3 is 13 amino acids. The CDR3 spells CATSDPLNTEAFF. CDR3 DNA sequence: TGTGCCACCAGTGATCCCCTGAACACTGAAGCTTTCTTT.

Only one count was recorded for this clonotype. This may stem from a read error, because a much larger clone lies one nucleotide away. This sequence joins TRBV7-9 and TRBJ1-6; 9 bases are shared with TRBD1. Looked up from germline, CDR1 is SEHNR and CDR2 is FQNEAQ (reference sequence). The CDR3 sequence is 14 residues long. CDR3 sequence reads: CANSAGTGNSPLHF. The CDR3 nucleotides read TGTGCCAACAGCGCCGGGACAGGGAATTCACCCCTCCACTTT.

The sample holds many counts of this clonotype. The chain carries TRBV5-4 and TRBJ2-3; 9 bases are a match to TRBD2. This CDR3 region has 17 residues. J was trimmed by 4 bases and V by 2 bases; bases with no gene match: 11. Germline loops: CDR1 SGHNT, CDR2 YYREEE (reference sequence). The DNA for the CDR3 is TGTGCCAGCAGCTTTATCTCCGGGACTAGCTTCTCAGATACGCAGTATTTT. The encoded protein is CASSFISGTSFSDTQYF.

This clonotype was observed a handful of times. The chain employs TRBV9 and TRBJ1-1; no reliable D call. Per germline, CDR1 SGDLS and CDR2 YYNGEE. V shed 3 bases and J shed 8 bases, with 8 bases lying between them. This CDR3 contains 11 residues. This CDR3 reads CASSAGLEAFF. The CDR3 DNA is TGTGCCAGCAGCGCCGGACTAGAAGCTTTCTTT.

Ten or more counts support this clonotype. The chain links TRBV7-3 to TRBJ2-3; D possibly uses TRBD1 or TRBD2 (5 bases each). The CDR3 loop spans 16 amino acids. Germline V gene lookup returns CDR1 SGHTA and CDR2 FQGTGA. V gave up 5 bases and J gave up 5 bases, with 20 bases separating them. CDR3 in amino acids: CASSLALGTAGDTQYF. The CDR3 nucleotides read TGTGCCAGCAGCCTCGCTTTGGGGACGGCCGGAGATACGCAGTATTTT.

This clonotype was found many times. V is TRBV20-1 and J is TRBJ2-3, with a possible D match to TRBD2 (5 bases). The CDR3 consists of 14 residues. Trimming shortened V by 4 bases and J by 4 bases, and 15 bases separated the two germline ends. Germline-derived CDR1 and CDR2 are DFQATT and SNEGSKA (reference sequence). DNA of the CDR3: TGCAGTGCTAAAAGCCTAGCTTCATCAGATACGCAGTATTTT. This codes for CSAKSLASSDTQYF.

In its sample, this clonotype was seen many times. J is TRBJ2-1 and V is TRBV11-2; D is uncertain. The CDR3 runs 14 residues. Germline loops: CDR1 SGHAT, CDR2 FQNNGV. V was pared by 5 bases and J by 0 bases, with 8 bases between. The DNA for the CDR3 is TGTGCCAGCAGCAATGGTATCTCCTACAATGAGCAGTTCTTC. Its protein product is CASSNGISYNEQFF.

This clonotype came up many times. The genes are TRBV19 and TRBJ2-1; perhaps TRBD2 as D (5 bases). Per the germline V gene, CDR1 is LNHDA and CDR2 is SQIVND (reference sequence). This CDR3 is built from 13 residues. Trimming pared 3 bases from V and 6 bases from J, leaving 9 bases between. In DNA form, the CDR3 reads TGTGCCAGTAGTATGGGGAGCGGCAATGAGCAGTTCTTC. Its protein is CASSMGSGNEQFF.

This clonotype was seen many times. V and J are TRBV3-1 and TRBJ2-6, with unresolved D. V was pared by 3 bases and J by 0 bases, with 6 bases between. This CDR3 region has 15 residues. The V gene's germline CDR1 is LGHDT and CDR2 YNNKEL (reference sequence). The CDR3 loop is CASSQGGSGANVLTF. CDR3 in DNA: TGTGCCAGCAGCCAGGGCGGCTCTGGGGCCAACGTCCTGACTTTC.

This clonotype has a count of ten or more. The chain is built from TRBV5-1 and TRBJ1-1; tentative D call: TRBD1 (6 bases). The CDR3 has 18 residues. The germline CDR1 and CDR2 sequences are SGHRS and YFSETQ. V was trimmed by 2 bases and J by 3 bases, leaving 23 bases between them. CDR3 amino acids: CASSFEASGRGFDTEAFF. The CDR3 nucleotides read TGCGCCAGCAGCTTTGAGGCTTCGGGGAGGGGGTTTGACACTGAAGCTTTCTTT.

This chain connects TRBV6-6 to TRBJ1-6; tentatively, D is TRBD1 (6 bases). Deletions cut 6 bases from V and 5 bases from J, with 11 bases between. The CDR3 has 14 residues. Per germline, CDR1 MNHNY and CDR2 SVGAGI (reference sequence). DNA of the CDR3: TGTGCCAGCAGCCCGGACAGAGATAATTCACCCCTCCACTTT. Its protein product is CASSPDRDNSPLHF.

This clonotype was recorded a few times. The gene calls are TRBV24-1 and TRBJ2-1; either TRBD1 or TRBD2 may fit D (5 bases each). The germline CDR1 and CDR2 sequences are KGHDR and SFDVKD. The CDR3 contains 15 residues. Trimming removed 12 bases at V and 5 bases at J, with 22 bases between. The CDR3 DNA reads as TGTGCCGTCGGACGATTCCGGGACCTGGACAATGAGCAGTTCTTC. This gives the protein CAVGRFRDLDNEQFF.

This clonotype was observed many times. V is TRBV19 and J is TRBJ2-5; 7 nucleotides align to TRBD1. V trimming: 8 bases; J trimming: 1 base; junction bases outside the gene matches: 4. This CDR3 has 13 residues. Germline V gives CDR1 LNHDA, CDR2 SQIVND (reference sequence). This CDR3 is CASGQAFQETQYF. In nucleotides, the CDR3 is TGTGCCAGTGGACAGGCGTTCCAAGAGACCCAGTACTTC.

The sample holds a few counts of this clonotype. The genes are TRBV3-1 and TRBJ2-7; 10 nucleotides line up with TRBD2. CDR1 LGHDT and CDR2 YNNKEL come from the germline V gene (reference sequence). With 1 base clipped from V and 6 bases from J, the junction kept 6 bases outside the gene matches. This CDR3 contains 15 residues. The CDR3 sequence is CASSQGGSGRSEQYF. CDR3 sequence (DNA): TGTGCCAGCAGCCAAGGAGGTAGCGGGAGGAGCGAGCAGTACTTC.

This clonotype was picked up a small number of times. In DNA, the CDR3 is TGTGCCAGCAGCCAAGACCGCTATACGCAGTATTTT. Its protein product is CASSQDRYTQYF. The V and J genes are TRBV14 and TRBJ2-3; D call uncertain. Germline lookup yields CDR1 SGHDN and CDR2 FVKESK. V was clipped by 0 bases and J by 7 bases, with 5 bases between them. The CDR3 is made up of 12 amino acids.

This clonotype has more than one count but fewer than ten. The rearrangement joins TRBV5-4 to TRBJ2-2; TRBD1 matches 7 bases. After removal of 4 bases from V and 5 bases from J, the junction contained 11 bases not matched to a gene. Germline loops: CDR1 SGHNT, CDR2 YYREEE (reference sequence). The CDR3 loop spans 16 amino acids. In DNA form, the CDR3 reads TGTGCCAGCAGCCGCGACAAGGGGGCAGGGACCGGGGAGCTGTTTTTT. Translation gives CASSRDKGAGTGELFF.

This clonotype was counted at least ten times. The chain links TRBV6-2 or TRBV6-3 to TRBJ2-3, with 8 bases that match TRBD1. Germline V CDR1 and CDR2: MNHEY, SVGEGT. The CDR3 is 16 residues long. V shed 5 bases, J shed 1 base, and the junction held 8 bases outside the gene matches. CDR3 nucleotide sequence: TGTGCCAGCAGTGCGTTCGGACAGGGAGGCACAGATACGCAGTATTTT. It encodes CASSAFGQGGTDTQYF.

This clonotype was recorded many times. The chain joins TRBV20-1 to TRBJ2-7, with TRBD2 identical over 10 bases. CDR1 and CDR2 from the germline V gene are DFQATT and SNEGSKA (reference sequence). This CDR3 contains 15 residues. J was trimmed by 7 bases and V by 3 bases; bases with no gene match: 12. The CDR3 sequence: CSAREHIAGGREQYF. CDR3 nucleotide sequence: TGCAGTGCTAGGGAACACATAGCGGGAGGAAGAGAGCAGTACTTC.

The table lists this clonotype with a few counts. The J gene is TRBJ1-3, the V gene TRBV7-2; 10 bases match TRBD1. CDR1 is SGHTA and CDR2 is FQGNSA in the germline V gene. The CDR3 has 15 amino acids. The V and J ends lost 4 bases and 3 bases, in that order; junction bases with no gene match: 3. This CDR3 is CASSSTGGGGNTIYF. CDR3 DNA sequence: TGTGCCAGCAGCTCGACAGGGGGCGGTGGAAACACCATATATTTT.

The rearrangement uses TRBV27 and TRBJ2-7, with D possibly TRBD2 on 5 matching bases. The CDR3 length is 12 residues. CDR1 and CDR2 (germline): MNHEY, SMNVEV (reference sequence). The V gene lost 8 bases and the J gene lost 7 bases, with 15 bases spanning the gap. The CDR3 is CASGRALMEQYF. CDR3 in DNA: TGTGCCAGCGGGCGGGCATTGATGGAGCAGTACTTC.

This clonotype was recorded many times. The junction does not match germline at one end; this may be a read error. V is TRBV18 and J is TRBJ2-7, with a possible D match to TRBD1 (5 bases). Germline V CDR1 and CDR2: KGHSH, LQKENI. CDR3 length equals 12 residues. CDR3 loop: CASSPGQGNGVF. In DNA form, the CDR3 reads TGTGCCAGCTCACCGGGTCAGGGCAATGGGGTGTTC.

This clonotype was recorded many times. The J gene is TRBJ2-3, the V gene TRBV11-3; maybe TRBD2 (5 bases). The CDR3 totals 17 residues. V was pared by 1 base and J by 5 bases, with 19 bases between. CDR1 SGHNT and CDR2 YENEEA come from the germline V gene. CDR3 nucleotides: TGTGCCAGCAGCTTAGGTCAAAGTTTTCCGGGGAGAGATACGCAGTATTTT. Its translation is CASSLGQSFPGRDTQYF.

The table lists this clonotype with many counts. The V call is TRBV11-2, the J call TRBJ1-1, with D possibly being TRBD1 (6 bases). Germline V CDR1 and CDR2: SGHAT, FQNNGV. CDR3 length equals 15 residues. V lost 2 bases, J lost 3 bases, and 13 bases lay in between. The CDR3 DNA reads as TGTGCCAGCAGCTTAACCGGGGGCGCGCACACTGAAGCTTTCTTT. It encodes CASSLTGGAHTEAFF.